The T cell receptor beta chain described here comes from a study of early T cells in non-severe SARS-CoV-2 infection. Whole-study context: Sequencing of unsorted whole blood was done on bulk RNA, leaving chains unpaired. Study findings and constraints: Lookups in VDJdb leaned toward anti-spike CD8 responses and missed private and CD4 specificities.

The CDR3 runs 16 residues. Trimming at V came to 4 bases and at J to 0 bases, leaving 9 bases not matched to a gene. Looked up from germline, CDR1 is DFQATT and CDR2 is SNEGSKA (reference sequence). Points on this clonotype: No antigen is known for it.

Individual cDNA molecules received unique molecular identifiers. Via MiXCR, TCRdb re-called the 5' RACE reads, giving one row per CDR3 protein. The table has roughly 86,000 distinct CDR3 sequences, roughly 15% seen once. The source material was whole blood. The V call is TRBV20-1, the J call TRBJ2-4; TRBD2 matches 7 bases. The TCR was taken from an adult who was a healthcare worker with PCR-confirmed SARS-CoV-2 infection or an uninfected control (not recorded which). The CDR3 DNA sequence: TGCAGTGCTAAGGGGAGGGGCAAGGTAGCCAAAAACATTCAGTACTTC. Encoded protein: CSAKGRGKVAKNIQYF.